This TCR beta chain was documented in a study of identical twins. V was cut by 2 bases and J by 4 bases, with 17 bases left in between. CDR1 and CDR2 (germline): MNHEY, SVGAGI. The CDR3 runs to 16 residues. This clonotype was observed a few times. TCRdb re-analysed the 5' RACE reads in MiXCR, keeping a single row per CDR3 protein. In the table there are 200,000 to 250,000 distinct CDR3 sequences, about 6.7% of which are singletons. A further study also used this sample, focusing on T cells expressing NK-cell markers. That study reports: Sorted CD3+CD56+NKG2C+, CD3+CD56+NKG2C- and CD3+CD56-NKG2C+ T cells provided the TCR beta repertoires. A range of about 1.0-8% of CD8+ T cells consisted of dominant NKG2C+ clonotypes in six donors.

The TCR originated in a woman under 30 in good health. V and J are TRBV6-5 and TRBJ1-1; a weak D match, TRBD1 (6 bases). Sequencing was carried out using CD8+ T cells sorted from blood. Here the CDR3 reads CASSYAAGAVGTEAFF. CDR3 sequence (DNA): TGTGCCAGCAGTTACGCTGCGGGGGCGGTGGGCACTGAAGCTTTCTTT.